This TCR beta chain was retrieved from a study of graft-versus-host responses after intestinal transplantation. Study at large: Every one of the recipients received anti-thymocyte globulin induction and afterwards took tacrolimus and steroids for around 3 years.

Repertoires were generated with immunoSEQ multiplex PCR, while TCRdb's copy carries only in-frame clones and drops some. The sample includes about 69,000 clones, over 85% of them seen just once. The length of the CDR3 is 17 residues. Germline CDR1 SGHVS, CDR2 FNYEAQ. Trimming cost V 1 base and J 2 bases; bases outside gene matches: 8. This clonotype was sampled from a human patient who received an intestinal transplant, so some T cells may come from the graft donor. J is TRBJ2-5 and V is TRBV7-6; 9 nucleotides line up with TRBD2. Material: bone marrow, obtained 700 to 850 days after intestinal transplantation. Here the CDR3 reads CASSLDTSGRQQETQYF. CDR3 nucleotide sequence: TGTGCCAGCAGCTTAGATACTAGCGGGCGGCAACAAGAGACCCAGTACTTC. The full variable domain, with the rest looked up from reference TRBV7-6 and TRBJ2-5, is GAGVSQSPRYKVTKRGQDVALRCDPISGHVSLYWYRQALGQGPEFLTYFNYEAQQDKSGLPNDRFSAERPEGSISTLTIQRTEQRDSAMYRCASSLDTSGRQQETQYFGPGTRLLVL.